This TCR beta chain was recorded in a study of T cell responses to AZD1222 COVID-19 vaccine. Study-level points and caveats: Donors in the cohort were predominantly white British and more often female, and clonal diversity was possibly underestimated. Breadth and depth of Spike-specific TCRs rose after two AZD1222 doses.

This table comes from immunoSEQ multiplex PCR, and its TCRdb copy is limited to in-frame clones, with some not included. The data show over 45,000 clones, 87% seen once. Germline CDR1 and CDR2: LNHNV and YYDKDF (reference sequence). The CDR3 spans 15 residues. V gave up 5 bases and J gave up 10 bases; unmatched junction bases: 10. Points on this clone: Its specificity is unknown.

The material sequenced was peripheral blood, taken on day 0 of AZD1222 vaccination. The J gene is TRBJ2-1, the V gene TRBV15; TRBD1 matches at 11 bases. The sequence derives from an adult in good health. The CDR3 protein is CATSEPGQGVSEQFF. In DNA, the CDR3 is TGTGCCACCAGCGAGCCGGGACAGGGGGTGAGCGAGCAGTTCTTC. Combining the CDR3 with reference TRBV15 and TRBJ2-1 gives the whole variable domain DAMVIQNPRYQVTQFGKPVTLSCSQTLNHNVMYWYQQKSSQAPKLLFHYYDKDFNNEADTPDNFQSRRPNTSFCFLDIRSPGLGDTAMYLCATSEPGQGVSEQFFGPGTRLTVL.